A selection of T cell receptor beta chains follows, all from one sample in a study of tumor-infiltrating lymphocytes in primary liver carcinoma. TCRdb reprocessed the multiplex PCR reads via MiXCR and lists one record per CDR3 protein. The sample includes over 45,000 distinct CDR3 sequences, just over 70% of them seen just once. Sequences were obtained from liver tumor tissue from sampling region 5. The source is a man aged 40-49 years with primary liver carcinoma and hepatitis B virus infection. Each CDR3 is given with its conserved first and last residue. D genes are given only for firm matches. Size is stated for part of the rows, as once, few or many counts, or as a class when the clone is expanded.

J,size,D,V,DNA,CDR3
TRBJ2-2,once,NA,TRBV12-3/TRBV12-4,TGTGCCAGCAGCCCCGGGACGTGTAACACCGGGGAGCCGTTTTTT,CASSPGTCNTGEPFF
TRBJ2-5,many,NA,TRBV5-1,TGCGCCAGCAGCTTGGCCATGGAGACCCAGTACTTC,CASSLAMETQYF
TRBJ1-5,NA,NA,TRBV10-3,TGTACCATCCAAGGGGGGGACGGTCAACCCCAGCATTTT,CTIQGGDGQPQHF
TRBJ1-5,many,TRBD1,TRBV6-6,TGTGCCAGCATCAGGGGGTCCGATGGGAATCAGCCCCAGCATTTT,CASIRGSDGNQPQHF
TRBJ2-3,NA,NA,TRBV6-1,TGTGCCAGCAGGAAGAACTATCAGGGATCTGCGTTATGGGAAACGCAGTATTTT,CASRKNYQGSALWETQYF
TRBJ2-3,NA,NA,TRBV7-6,TGTGCCAGCAGCTTAGCGGGCCGAGACCACACAGATACGCAGTATTTT,CASSLAGRDHTDTQYF
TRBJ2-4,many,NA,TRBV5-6,TGTGCCAGCAGCTTAGTAGGGAAAAACATTCAGTACTTC,CASSLVGKNIQYF
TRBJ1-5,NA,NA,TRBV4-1,TGCGCCAGCCAGCATGGAGGTGGCAATCAGCCCCAGCATTTT,CASQHGGGNQPQHF
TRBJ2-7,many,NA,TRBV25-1,TGTGCCAGCAGTTTCGGCTACGAGCAGTACTTC,CASSFGYEQYF
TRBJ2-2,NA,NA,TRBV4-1,TGCGCCAGCGGCCAAAACTCGAACACCCGGGAACTGTTTTTT,CASGQNSNTRELFF
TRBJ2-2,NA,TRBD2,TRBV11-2,TGTGCCAGCAGCGGAGGACTAGCAGAGCGGAACAGTGGGGAGCTGTTTTTT,CASSGGLAERNSGELFF
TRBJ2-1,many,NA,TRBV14,TGTGCCAGCAGCCACCCAGGGGGAGGTTACAATGAGCAGTTCTTC,CASSHPGGGYNEQFF
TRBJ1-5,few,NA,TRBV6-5,TGTGCCAGCGGTAGGAAAGGGGGGGCTCAGCCCCAGCATTTT,CASGRKGGAQPQHF
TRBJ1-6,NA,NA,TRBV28,TGTGCCAGCAGTCTCCGGACAGTGGGCATAGATTTACCCCTCCACTTT,CASSLRTVGIDLPLHF
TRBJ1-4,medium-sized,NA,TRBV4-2,TGTGCCAGCAGCCAAGACCAGGGGTTCGGTGAAAAACTGTTTTTT,CASSQDQGFGEKLFF
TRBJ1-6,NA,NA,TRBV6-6,TGTGCCAGCAGCACCCGGGACATTAATTCACCCCTCCACTTT,CASSTRDINSPLHF
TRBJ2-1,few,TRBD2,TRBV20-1,TGCAGTGCTAGGTCAAGCGGGAGAGTCGATGAGCAGTTCTTC,CSARSSGRVDEQFF
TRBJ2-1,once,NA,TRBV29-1,TGTAGCGTTGAAGATCCCAAGCGTTTGAGCTTGGAGCAGTTCTTC,CSVEDPKRLSLEQFF
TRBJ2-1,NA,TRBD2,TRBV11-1,TGTGCCAGCAGCCTGGGACTAGCGGGAGTAGTTGGCAATGAGCAATTCTTC,CASSLGLAGVVGNEQFF
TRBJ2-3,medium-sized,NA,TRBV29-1,TGCAGCGTTGAGTCGTGGCAGGGCCCAGATACGCAGTATTTT,CSVESWQGPDTQYF
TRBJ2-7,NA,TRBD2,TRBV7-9,TGTGCTAGCAGCTTCTCGGGAGGGACATCCTACGAGAAGTACTTC,CASSFSGGTSYEKYF
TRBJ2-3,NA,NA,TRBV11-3,TGTGCCTGCAGCAACAACACAGTTACGCAGTATTTT,CACSNNTVTQYF
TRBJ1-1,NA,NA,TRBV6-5,TGTACCAGCAGTCCTTTTATCCCTAACACTGAAGCTTTCTTT,CTSSPFIPNTEAFF
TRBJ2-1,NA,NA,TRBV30,TGTGCCTGGAGTACGCCTCTCTATGAGCAGTTCTTC,CAWSTPLYEQFF
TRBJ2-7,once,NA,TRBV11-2,TGTACCAGCACCCCCTTGGGAGCGGCCAACTACGAGCAGTACTTC,CTSTPLGAANYEQYF
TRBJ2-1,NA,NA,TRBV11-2,TGTGCCAGCAGTTTGGGGGTACGTGAGGATTTCTTC,CASSLGVREDFF
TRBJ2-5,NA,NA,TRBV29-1,TGCAGCGTCGCTTGGGGGGGGGCCGCTGAGGTGGAGACCCAGTACTTC,CSVAWGGAAEVETQYF
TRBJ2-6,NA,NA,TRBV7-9,TGTGCCAGCAGCCGTCAGGTCGGGGACGTCCTGACTTTC,CASSRQVGDVLTF
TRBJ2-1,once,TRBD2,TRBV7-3,TGTGCCAGCAGCTTAAGGGGAGGGGTAGCACTCTATACCTACAATGTGCAGTTCTTC,CASSLRGGVALYTYNVQFF
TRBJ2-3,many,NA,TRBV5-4,TGTGCCAGCAGCTTGGGCCCCGCAGATACGCAGTATTTT,CASSLGPADTQYF
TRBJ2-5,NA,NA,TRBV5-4,TGTGCCAGCAGCCCTTCTGTCCATGACCAAGGGACCCAGTACTTC,CASSPSVHDQGTQYF
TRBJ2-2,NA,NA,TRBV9,TGTGCCAGCAGCTCCACTAGCTGGTCCACTTGGGAGCTGTTTTTT,CASSSTSWSTWELFF
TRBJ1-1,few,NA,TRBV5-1,TGCGCCAGCAGCGCCTTGGAGGGTAGGGGTGAAGCTTTCTTT,CASSALEGRGEAFF
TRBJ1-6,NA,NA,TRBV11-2,TGTGCCAGCAGCTTGCGGGGGGCCAATTCACCCCTCCACTTT,CASSLRGANSPLHF
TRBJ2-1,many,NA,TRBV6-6,TGTGCCAGCACCAACCACAATGAGCAGTTCTTC,CASTNHNEQFF
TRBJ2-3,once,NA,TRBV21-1,TGTGACAGCAGCAACATCGGGTCAGACACCGGGACTAGCGGTTTCGCAGATACACAGTATTTT,CDSSNIGSDTGTSGFADTQYF
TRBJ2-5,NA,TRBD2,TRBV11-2,TGTACCAGCGGCTTAGGGCTAGCGGGAGTGGGTCAAGAGACCCAGTGCTTC,CTSGLGLAGVGQETQCF
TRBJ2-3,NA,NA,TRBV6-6,TGTGCCAGCAGTACCCCTTCTCCTACGGCAGCTTCTAGCACAGATGCGCAGTATTTT,CASSTPSPTAASSTDAQYF
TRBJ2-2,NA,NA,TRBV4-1,TGTGCCAGTAGCCAAGGACAAGGCGGGAAGCTGTTTTTT,CASSQGQGGKLFF
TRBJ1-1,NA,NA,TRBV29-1,TGCAGCGTTCCCCCGTACAGGGTTAACACTGAAGCTTTCTTT,CSVPPYRVNTEAFF
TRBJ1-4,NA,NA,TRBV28,TGTGCTAGCAGGACGAGGGGCTACAATGGAAAACTGTTTTTT,CASRTRGYNGKLFF
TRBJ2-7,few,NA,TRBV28,TGTGCCAGCAGTTTGGGGTACGAGCAGTACTTC,CASSLGYEQYF
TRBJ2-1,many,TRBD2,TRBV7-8,TGTGCCAGCAGCCCTAGCGGGACCTTCTCTGATGAGCAGTTCTTC,CASSPSGTFSDEQFF
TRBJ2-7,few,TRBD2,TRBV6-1,TGCGCCAGCATCTTCCAGACTAGCGGGGCCCTGAGCTCCTACGAGGAGTACTTC,CASIFQTSGALSSYEEYF
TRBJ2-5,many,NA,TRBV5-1,TGCGCCAGCAGCTTGGGGGCTAGCTTCCAAGAGACCCAGTACTTC,CASSLGASFQETQYF
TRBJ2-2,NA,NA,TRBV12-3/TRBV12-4,TGTGCCAGGATCGTTGAAGCAGGCACCGGGGAGCTGTTTTTT,CARIVEAGTGELFF
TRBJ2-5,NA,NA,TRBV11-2,TGTGCCCGTAGCTTTGATTTTCTGGAGACCCAGTACTTC,CARSFDFLETQYF
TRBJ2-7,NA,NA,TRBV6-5,TGTACCAGGAGTCCATGGACGGGGGACCGCCCCTACGAGCAGTACTTC,CTRSPWTGDRPYEQYF
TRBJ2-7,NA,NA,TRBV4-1,TGCGCCAGTAACCAAGGGGGACACTACGAGCAGTACTTC,CASNQGGHYEQYF
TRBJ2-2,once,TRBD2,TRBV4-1,TGTGCCAGCAGCCAATCTAGCGGGAACACCGGGGAGATGTTTTTT,CASSQSSGNTGEMFF
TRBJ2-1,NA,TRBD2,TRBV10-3,TGTGCCATCAGTGAGTCGCTAGCGGGAGGGTCCCACAATGAGCACTTCTTC,CAISESLAGGSHNEHFF
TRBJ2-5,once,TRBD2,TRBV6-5,TGTGCCAGCATCCTAGGGACTAGCAGGAAGGCCCAGTACTTC,CASILGTSRKAQYF
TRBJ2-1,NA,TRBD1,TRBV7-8,TGTGCCAGCAGCTTAGGGGGACAGCTATCCTACGAGCAGTTCTTC,CASSLGGQLSYEQFF
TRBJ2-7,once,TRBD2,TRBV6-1,TGTGCCAGCAGTCCCTTACTAGCGGCCTACGAGCAGTACTTC,CASSPLLAAYEQYF
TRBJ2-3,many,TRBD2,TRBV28,TGTGCCAGCAGTTCAGGGACTAGCGGGGAGAGGGCAGATACGCAGTATTTT,CASSSGTSGERADTQYF
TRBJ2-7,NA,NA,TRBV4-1,TGCGCCAGCAGCCCCGGGGATGGATCTACCTACAAGCAGTACTTC,CASSPGDGSTYKQYF
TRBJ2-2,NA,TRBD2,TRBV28,TGTGCCAGCAGTTTATGGGGCCGGGAGGACACCAGGGAGCTGTTTTTT,CASSLWGREDTRELFF
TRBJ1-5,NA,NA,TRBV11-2,TGTACCAGCAGCACCGGTCGGTTTCCCGAGCCCCAACATTTT,CTSSTGRFPEPQHF
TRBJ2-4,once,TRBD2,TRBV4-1,TGCGCCAGCAGCCAAATTCCCGGGACTAGCGCCGCCAAATACATTCAGTACTTT,CASSQIPGTSAAKYIQYF
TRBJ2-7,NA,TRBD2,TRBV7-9,TGTGCCAGCATCTTAGGGGACTATCTCTACGAGCAGTACTTC,CASILGDYLYEQYF